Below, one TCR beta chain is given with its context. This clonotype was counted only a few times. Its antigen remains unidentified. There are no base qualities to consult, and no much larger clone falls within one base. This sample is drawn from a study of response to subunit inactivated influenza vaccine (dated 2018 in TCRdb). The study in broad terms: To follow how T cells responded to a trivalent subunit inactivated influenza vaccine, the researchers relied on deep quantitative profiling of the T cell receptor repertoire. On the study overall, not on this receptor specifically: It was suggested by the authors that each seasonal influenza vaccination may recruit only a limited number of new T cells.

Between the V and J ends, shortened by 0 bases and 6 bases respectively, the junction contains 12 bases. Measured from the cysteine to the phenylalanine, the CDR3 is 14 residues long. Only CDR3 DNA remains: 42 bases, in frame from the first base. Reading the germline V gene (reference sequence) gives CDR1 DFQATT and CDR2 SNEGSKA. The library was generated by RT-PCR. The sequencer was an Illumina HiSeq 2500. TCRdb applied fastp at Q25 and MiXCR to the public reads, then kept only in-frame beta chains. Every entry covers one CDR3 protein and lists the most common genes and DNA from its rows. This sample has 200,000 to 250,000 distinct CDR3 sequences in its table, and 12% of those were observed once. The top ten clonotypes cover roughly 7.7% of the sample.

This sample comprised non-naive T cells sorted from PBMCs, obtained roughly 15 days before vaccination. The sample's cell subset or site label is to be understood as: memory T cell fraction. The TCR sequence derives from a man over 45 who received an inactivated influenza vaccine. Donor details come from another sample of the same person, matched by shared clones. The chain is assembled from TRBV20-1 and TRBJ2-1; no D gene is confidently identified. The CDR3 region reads CSARDKAKPNEQFF. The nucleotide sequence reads TGCAGTGCTAGAGATAAGGCTAAGCCCAATGAGCAGTTCTTC.